This is a list of T cell receptor beta chains from one sample in a study of a mutant IDH1 vaccine in newly diagnosed glioma. The antigens for these receptors are not known. Here immunoSEQ multiplex PCR was the method, and the copy in TCRdb shows in-frame clones only, minus some. The top ten clones hold roughly 8.2% of a sample with about 30,000 clones, about 85% of them seen once. The sequenced sample was PBMCs, obtained from a glioma patient whose treatment included an IDH1 peptide vaccine. Receptors originate from a woman aged 18-29 years with glioma. Both conserved end residues are part of each CDR3. D genes are given only for firm matches. Expanded clones get a size class; other rows say once, few or many, or leave the size out.

cdr3_length,clone_size,j_call,v_call,d_call,cdr3_aa,cdr3_nt
14,.,TRBJ1-1,TRBV2,.,CASSGTGSNTEAFF,TGTGCCAGCAGTGGGACGGGTTCCAACACTGAAGCTTTCTTT
19,.,TRBJ2-1,TRBV19,TRBD2,CASSMFSPTSGFSYNEQFF,TGTGCCAGTAGTATGTTCTCCCCTACTAGCGGGTTCTCCTACAATGAGCAGTTCTTC
16,.,TRBJ2-3,TRBV6-1,.,CASSGVQGLGTDTQYF,TGTGCCAGCAGTGGGGTACAGGGTCTTGGCACAGATACGCAGTATTTT
15,.,TRBJ2-7,TRBV7-9,TRBD1,CASSNRDRASYEQYF,TGTGCCAGCAGCAACCGGGACAGGGCCTCCTACGAGCAGTACTTC
15,.,TRBJ1-2,TRBV5-1,TRBD1,CASSSGTGTPYGYTF,TGCGCCAGCAGCTCCGGGACAGGGACACCCTATGGCTACACCTTC
16,.,TRBJ1-3,TRBV10-3,.,CAISPSPSSSGNTIYF,TGTGCCATCAGCCCTTCTCCCTCTAGCTCTGGAAACACCATATATTTT
11,.,TRBJ2-7,TRBV6-1,.,CASNIHYEQYF,TGTGCCAGCAACATACACTACGAGCAGTACTTC
12,.,TRBJ2-1,TRBV9,.,CASSVVENEQFF,TGTGCCAGCAGCGTAGTTGAGAATGAGCAGTTCTTC
15,.,TRBJ1-1,TRBV18,.,CASSPPIRGNTEAFF,TGTGCCAGCTCACCACCGATCAGGGGGAACACTGAAGCTTTCTTT
13,.,TRBJ2-7,TRBV5-4,.,CASSTDWTYEQYF,TGTGCCAGCAGTACGGACTGGACCTACGAGCAGTACTTC
14,.,TRBJ2-2,TRBV29-1,.,CSVGEGANTGELFF,TGCAGCGTTGGAGAGGGGGCGAACACCGGGGAGCTGTTTTTT
14,.,TRBJ1-4,TRBV25-1,.,CASSDHATNEKLFF,TGTGCCAGCAGTGACCATGCAACTAATGAAAAACTGTTTTTT
13,.,TRBJ1-1,TRBV19,TRBD1,CASSPDRGGEAFF,TGTGCCAGTAGTCCCGACAGGGGAGGTGAAGCTTTCTTT
15,.,TRBJ2-3,TRBV29-1,.,CSGIVTPRGTDTQYF,TGCAGCGGCATAGTAACACCCCGGGGCACAGATACGCAGTATTTT
14,.,TRBJ1-1,TRBV30,.,CAWSVLGAGTEAFF,TGTGCCTGGAGTGTACTTGGGGCTGGCACTGAAGCTTTCTTT
16,.,TRBJ1-3,TRBV2,TRBD1,CASSDPLTGAGNTIYF,TGTGCCAGCAGTGACCCCTTAACAGGGGCTGGAAACACCATATATTTT
15,.,TRBJ2-2,TRBV5-6,.,CASSQNGGHTGELFF,TGTGCCAGCAGCCAGAATGGGGGGCACACCGGGGAGCTGTTTTTT
15,.,TRBJ1-2,TRBV7-2,.,CASSFEGVLGGGYTF,TGTGCCAGCAGCTTCGAAGGTGTCCTAGGTGGAGGCTACACCTTC
15,.,TRBJ2-3,TRBV7-7,.,CASSLTILSTDTQYF,TGTGCTAGCAGCTTGACCATCCTCAGCACAGATACGCAGTATTTT
15,once,TRBJ2-7,TRBV7-2,.,CASSFPTGLTYEQYF,TGTGCCAGCAGCTTTCCGACAGGCCTTACCTACGAGCAGTACTTC
17,.,TRBJ1-1,TRBV27,.,CASSSLGAGGKNTEAFF,TGTGCCAGCAGTTCGCTCGGAGCGGGGGGAAAGAACACTGAAGCTTTCTTT
14,few,TRBJ1-1,TRBV6-1,.,CASRKEPLNTEAFF,TGTGCCAGCAGGAAAGAACCATTGAACACTGAAGCTTTCTTT
16,.,TRBJ2-3,TRBV7-2,TRBD2,CASSLVGLAGTDTQYF,TGTGCCAGCAGCTTAGTGGGGCTAGCGGGCACAGATACGCAGTATTTT
15,.,TRBJ2-1,TRBV4-2,TRBD2,CASSQVLAGANEQFF,TGTGCCAGCAGCCAAGTGTTAGCGGGAGCTAATGAGCAGTTCTTC
16,few,TRBJ2-7,TRBV18,.,CASSPMRMRGTAEQYF,TGTGCCAGCTCACCTATGAGGATGCGGGGCACGGCCGAGCAGTACTTC
17,.,TRBJ2-1,TRBV4-3,TRBD2,CASSQGLAGTFYNEQFF,TGCGCCAGCAGCCAAGGACTAGCGGGGACCTTCTACAATGAGCAGTTCTTC
13,few,TRBJ2-2,TRBV19,TRBD1,CATGQLNTGELFF,TGTGCCACGGGACAGCTGAACACCGGGGAGCTGTTTTTT
14,.,TRBJ1-5,TRBV4-1,.,CASSQETGLTPQHF,TGCGCCAGCAGCCAGGAGACAGGACTTACTCCCCAGCATTTT
16,.,TRBJ2-7,TRBV23-1,.,CASSQYVGGLSYEQYF,TGCGCCAGCAGTCAATACGTGGGGGGGCTTTCCTACGAGCAGTACTTC
14,.,TRBJ1-1,TRBV2,.,CASSEFLTNTEAFF,TGTGCCAGCAGTGAATTCCTGACGAACACTGAAGCTTTCTTT
12,once,TRBJ2-1,TRBV5-6,.,CASSLADNEQFF,TGTGCCAGCAGCTTGGCGGACAATGAGCAGTTCTTC
13,.,TRBJ1-3,TRBV7-2,TRBD1,CASSGQGGNTIYF,TGTGCCAGCAGCGGACAGGGGGGAAACACCATATATTTT
18,few,TRBJ2-7,TRBV5-1,TRBD2,CASSLFVTSGGSSYEQYF,TGCGCCAGCAGCTTGTTCGTGACTAGCGGGGGAAGCTCCTACGAGCAGTACTTC
15,.,TRBJ1-2,TRBV6-1,TRBD1,CASTFNQGTVYGYTF,TGTGCCAGCACCTTTAACCAGGGGACAGTCTATGGCTACACCTTC
15,.,TRBJ2-5,TRBV6-5,TRBD1,CASTPTGANQETQYF,TGTGCCAGCACCCCGACAGGGGCTAACCAAGAGACCCAGTACTTC
13,.,TRBJ2-5,TRBV7-7,.,CASSPGLPETQYF,TGTGCTAGCAGCCCCGGACTTCCGGAGACCCAGTACTTC
14,once,TRBJ1-2,TRBV5-5,TRBD1,CASSPGTGSYGYTF,TGTGCCAGCAGCCCTGGGACAGGGAGCTATGGCTACACCTTC
16,.,TRBJ1-2,TRBV5-4,.,CASRWDGGPTSGGYTF,TGTGCCAGCCGCTGGGACGGAGGTCCCACTTCGGGGGGCTACACCTTC
14,.,TRBJ1-2,TRBV6-5,TRBD1,CASSSGTGGNGYTF,TGTGCCAGCAGTTCCGGGACAGGGGGCAATGGCTACACCTTC
17,.,TRBJ2-2,TRBV19,TRBD2,CASTDRGGHANTGELFF,TGTGCCAGTACCGATCGGGGGGGCCACGCGAACACCGGGGAGCTGTTTTTT
16,.,TRBJ2-3,TRBV18,TRBD1,CASSPEAGGSTDTQYF,TGTGCCAGCTCACCGGAGGCAGGGGGTTCCACAGATACGCAGTATTTT
14,.,TRBJ2-5,TRBV6-1,.,CASSEDRSSKTQYF,TGTGCCAGCAGTGAAGACAGGAGCTCCAAGACCCAGTACTTC
17,.,TRBJ1-4,TRBV2,.,CASSGGIGGSTNEKLFF,TGTGCCAGCAGTGGGGGGATAGGGGGTTCAACTAATGAAAAACTGTTTTTT
15,.,TRBJ2-6,TRBV7-8,.,CASSLAPPGANVLTF,TGTGCCAGCAGCCTGGCTCCCCCTGGGGCCAACGTCCTGACTTTC
13,.,TRBJ2-5,TRBV5-6,.,CASSLVSRETQYF,TGTGCCAGCAGCTTGGTATCCAGAGAGACCCAGTACTTC
14,.,TRBJ2-7,TRBV5-1,.,CASTPQASSYEQYF,TGCGCCAGCACCCCCCAGGCCTCTTCCTACGAGCAGTACTTC
12,.,TRBJ2-7,TRBV6-1,.,CASSEVGDEQYF,TGTGCCAGCAGTGAAGTTGGAGACGAGCAGTACTTC
19,few,TRBJ2-5,TRBV13,TRBD2,CASSRRQGRLAGGRETQYF,TGTGCCAGCTCACGAAGACAGGGAAGACTAGCGGGGGGTCGAGAGACCCAGTACTTC
13,.,TRBJ1-2,TRBV7-9,.,CASSAGVGHGYTF,TGTGCCAGCAGCGCAGGGGTAGGGCATGGCTACACCTTC
15,.,TRBJ2-1,TRBV7-9,.,CASSPDWSSYNEQFF,TGTGCCAGCAGCCCGGATTGGAGCTCCTACAATGAGCAGTTCTTC
14,.,TRBJ1-1,TRBV14,.,CASSPGWRNTEAFF,TGTGCCAGCAGCCCTGGGTGGCGGAACACTGAAGCTTTCTTT
16,.,TRBJ2-1,TRBV5-1,TRBD2,CASSGGTSGGYNEQFF,TGCGCCAGCAGCGGGGGGACTAGCGGGGGGTACAATGAGCAGTTCTTC
13,.,TRBJ1-2,TRBV2,.,CASSTGTGTGYTF,TGTGCCAGCAGTACAGGGACGGGGACAGGCTACACCTTC
14,.,TRBJ1-4,TRBV6-1,.,CASSVAGLGEKLFF,TGTGCCAGCAGTGTGGCAGGCTTAGGGGAAAAACTGTTTTTT
14,.,TRBJ2-2,TRBV11-2,.,CASSLYRSTGELFF,TGTGCCAGCAGCCTCTACCGGAGCACCGGGGAGCTGTTTTTT
15,.,TRBJ1-2,TRBV27,TRBD1,CASRPLLGTDYGYTF,TGTGCCAGCAGACCCCTCCTAGGGACAGACTATGGCTACACCTTC
11,.,TRBJ1-2,TRBV29-1,.,CSCLSHYGYTF,TGCAGCTGCCTTTCTCACTATGGCTACACCTTC